The 23 T cell receptor beta chains in this list originate from one sample, sequenced in a study of patients and donors after allogeneic stem cell transplantation. TCRdb ran MiXCR on the RT-PCR reads and lists one entry per CDR3 protein. The sample holds approximately 2,500 distinct CDR3 sequences, under 20% seen once. Source material: blood, either unsorted or a sorted T cell fraction (not recorded which). These receptors came from a human donor who was either an allogeneic HSCT recipient or a stem cell or donor lymphocyte infusion donor (not recorded which). It is not recorded whose cells these are; they may come from a transplant donor.

This rearrangement joins TRBV7-7 to TRBJ2-7; weak D call: TRBD1 (6 bases). Per germline, CDR1 SSHAT and CDR2 FNYEAQ (reference sequence). CDR3 size: 11 residues. The V and J ends lost 6 bases and 12 bases respectively, with 15 bases between them. Here the CDR3 DNA reads TGTGCCAGCAGACTTGGACAGTCTCCGTACTTC. Protein product: CASRLGQSPYF.

This clonotype was observed a few times. This chain connects TRBV28 to TRBJ1-5, with 7 bases lining up with TRBD1. Germline loops: CDR1 MDHEN, CDR2 SYDVKM. The CDR3 totals 14 residues. With V trimmed by 5 bases and J by 7 bases, 8 bases remained unmatched. The CDR3 region has the DNA TGTGCCAGCAGTCTCCGAGGGGGCGGACAGCCCCAGCATTTT. Its translation is CASSLRGGGQPQHF.

By share of the sample, this clonotype is medium-sized. V gene TRBV6-2 or TRBV6-3 combines with J gene TRBJ2-2; 7 bases fit TRBD1. This CDR3 region has 13 residues. Germline CDR1 reads MNHEY; CDR2 reads SVGEGT. V lost 6 bases to trimming and J lost 5 bases; unmatched junction nucleotides: 3. The CDR3 DNA sequence: TGTGCCAGCAGCCACAGGGGTACCGGGGAGCTGTTTTTT. Protein: CASSHRGTGELFF.

The gene calls are TRBV29-1 and TRBJ2-4; D might be TRBD1 (6 bases). Trimming took 4 bases from V and 7 from J, leaving 8 bases between them. The CDR3 has 11 amino acids. Germline CDR1 reads SQVTM; CDR2 reads ANQGSEA. CDR3 loop: CSVGGGNIQYF. The CDR3 bases are TGCAGCGTTGGTGGGGGCAACATTCAGTACTTC.

V gene TRBV5-1 combines with J gene TRBJ2-1; D remains unclear. Trimming pared 0 bases from V and 10 bases from J, leaving 8 bases between. The CDR3 loop spans 12 amino acids. Germline V gene lookup returns CDR1 SGHRS and CDR2 YFSETQ. This CDR3 is CASSLEQLEQFF. CDR3 DNA: TGCGCCAGCAGCTTGGAACAGCTAGAGCAGTTCTTC.

In this sample, this clonotype turned up a few times. The rearrangement links TRBV27 to TRBJ1-1; 8 positions match TRBD1. V dropped 3 bases and J dropped 3; count of bases not matched to a gene: 3. The CDR3 is made up of 14 amino acids. In germline, CDR1 is MNHEY, CDR2 SMNVEV (reference sequence). CDR3 nucleotides: TGTGCCAGCAGTTTCAGGGGGCTGGACACTGAAGCTTTCTTT. It codes for CASSFRGLDTEAFF.

The chain uses TRBV5-5 and TRBJ2-1; TRBD2 agrees at 9 bases. The V segment lost 3 bases and the J segment 9 bases; nucleotides outside the gene matches: 7. The CDR3 loop spans 14 amino acids. Germline CDR1 reads SGHKS; CDR2 reads YYEKEE (reference sequence). CDR3 coding DNA: TGTGCCAGCAGCTCTAGCGGGATGGCTGTTGAGCAGTTCTTC. Protein: CASSSSGMAVEQFF.

This clonotype is labeled medium-sized. J is TRBJ1-1 and V is TRBV12-3 or TRBV12-4; D may be TRBD1 (6 bases). The length of the CDR3 is 15 residues. V lost 6 bases and J lost 1, with 15 bases in between. The CDR3 reads CASSPLGGQNTEAFF. CDR3 DNA sequence: TGTGCCAGCAGCCCCCTAGGGGGGCAGAACACTGAAGCTTTCTTT.

V is TRBV12-3 or TRBV12-4 and J is TRBJ2-5, with 10 bases fitting TRBD2. J lost 5 bases, V lost 5 bases, and 8 bases had no gene match. CDR3 length equals 15 residues. This chain's CDR3 is CASSPATSGTETQYF. The CDR3 DNA reads as TGTGCCAGCAGTCCCGCCACTAGCGGGACGGAGACCCAGTACTTC.

The J gene is TRBJ2-3, the V gene TRBV5-1; tentative D call: TRBD2 (5 bases). CDR3 length: 14 amino acids. Germline-derived CDR1 and CDR2 are SGHRS and YFSETQ. Deletions cut 4 bases from V and 5 bases from J, with 14 bases between. The CDR3 DNA is TGCGCCAGCAGCAGAGGGAGTAACGGAGATACGCAGTATTTT. This sequence encodes CASSRGSNGDTQYF.

This clonotype is medium-sized (0.01 to 0.1%) by share. The chain has TRBV5-1 and TRBJ2-1; no reliable D call. CDR1 is SGHRS and CDR2 is YFSETQ in the germline V gene. The CDR3 covers 12 residues. V dropped 0 bases and J dropped 6 bases, with 4 bases sitting between them. CDR3 region: CASSLVRNEQFF. CDR3 coding DNA: TGCGCCAGCAGCTTGGTGCGCAATGAGCAGTTCTTC.

The CDR3 DNA reads TGCGCCAGCAGCTTGGCGGGGTCAGGGAACACTGAAGCTTTCTTT. Protein product: CASSLAGSGNTEAFF. The chain uses TRBV5-1 and TRBJ1-1, with D unresolved. Germline V CDR1 and CDR2: SGHRS, YFSETQ. Trimming took 0 bases from V and 1 from J, leaving 10 bases between them. This CDR3 region has 15 residues.

The CDR3, as DNA: TGCGCCAGCGGACTAGCGGGAGGCTACGAGCAGTACTTC. Its protein is CASGLAGGYEQYF. This chain links TRBV5-1 with TRBJ2-7, with 14 bases fitting TRBD2. V lost 7 bases, J lost 3 bases, and 0 bases stayed unmatched. The CDR3 is made up of 13 amino acids. Germline V gene data show CDR1 as SGHRS and CDR2 as YFSETQ.

This clonotype was recorded a few times. The V call is TRBV7-3, the J call TRBJ2-3, with TRBD2 matching over 10 bases. CDR1 is SGHTA, CDR2 FQGTGA, per germline. V shed 0 bases, J shed 3 bases, and the junction held 6 bases outside the gene matches. The CDR3 runs to 17 residues. The CDR3 region is CASSLTFKREGTDTQYF. The CDR3, as DNA: TGTGCCAGCAGCTTAACGTTCAAGCGGGAGGGAACAGATACGCAGTATTTT.

The gene calls are TRBV7-9 and TRBJ2-1, with no clear D. Trimming left V 2 bases short and J 9 bases short, with 11 bases between. The CDR3 loop spans 13 amino acids. In germline, CDR1 is SEHNR, CDR2 FQNEAQ (reference sequence). CDR3 in amino acids: CASSLLSGTEQFF. CDR3 coding DNA: TGTGCCAGCAGCTTACTTTCAGGCACTGAGCAGTTCTTC.

The chain links TRBV20-1 to TRBJ1-6; no definite D call. Trimming took off 5 bases at V and 7 bases at J, with 12 bases between the two ends. Per germline, CDR1 DFQATT and CDR2 SNEGSKA (reference sequence). This CDR3 region has 13 residues. The CDR3 protein is CSAPKGYNSPLHF. As DNA, the CDR3 is TGCAGTGCTCCCAAAGGGTACAATTCACCCCTCCACTTT.

V and J are TRBV12-3 or TRBV12-4 and TRBJ1-2; D gene ambiguous. The CDR3 contains 14 residues. Trimming left V 6 bases short and J 8 bases short, with 19 bases between. The CDR3 is CASSRDDWGRGYTF. The CDR3 DNA sequence: TGTGCCAGCAGCCGCGACGATTGGGGTAGGGGCTACACCTTC.

This chain joins TRBV4-1 and TRBJ2-7, with 8 nucleotides matching TRBD2. The junction had 8 bases not matched to a gene; V was cut back by 0 bases and J by 1 base. CDR1 MGHRA and CDR2 YSYEKL come from the germline V gene. There are 17 residues in the CDR3. The CDR3 spells CASSQEGLSGSSYEQYF. CDR3 coding DNA: TGCGCCAGCAGCCAAGAAGGTCTAAGCGGGAGTTCCTACGAGCAGTACTTC.

This rearrangement joins TRBV7-2 to TRBJ1-1; the D is unclear. The CDR3 loop spans 12 amino acids. Germline lookup yields CDR1 SGHTA and CDR2 FQGNSA. V shed 5 bases and J shed 0 bases, with 4 bases lying between them. This CDR3 reads CASSLLNTEAFF. As DNA, the CDR3 is TGTGCCAGCAGCCTCTTGAACACTGAAGCTTTCTTT.

This clonotype was detected only a few times. This chain uses TRBV5-1 with TRBJ1-2; TRBD1 is a possible D gene (6 bases). V was clipped by 0 bases and J by 2 bases, with 8 bases between them. This CDR3 has 14 residues. Germline CDR1 is SGHRS and CDR2 is YFSETQ. This CDR3 is CASSLAGDNYGYTF. CDR3 coding DNA: TGCGCCAGCAGCTTGGCAGGGGACAACTATGGCTACACCTTC.

This clonotype is judged medium-sized. The gene calls are TRBV6-5 and TRBJ2-1; unclear D gene. Deletions cut 6 bases from V and 6 bases from J, with 9 bases between. Germline CDR1 is MNHEY and CDR2 is SVGAGI. CDR3 size: 12 residues. The CDR3 loop reads CASSGPSNEQFF. CDR3 sequence (DNA): TGTGCCAGCAGCGGACCGAGCAATGAGCAGTTCTTC.

Turning to this clonotype: This could be a read error, since a much larger clone is one nucleotide away. CDR3 region: CTSSLDAGGPDTQYF. The CDR3 DNA reads as TGTACCAGCAGCTTAGATGCGGGGGGGCCAGATACGCAGTATTTT. The chain has TRBV7-2 and TRBJ2-3; 9 bases agree with TRBD2. This CDR3 is built from 15 residues. Per the germline V gene, CDR1 is SGHTA and CDR2 is FQGNSA. V was pared by 1 base and J by 4 bases, with 3 bases of the junction left unmatched.

This clonotype occurred a few times. The chain couples TRBV7-2 to TRBJ2-7, with 8 bases aligning to TRBD2. The CDR3 has 14 residues. Unmatched junction bases numbered 5, after V lost 2 bases and J lost 5 bases. The germline CDR1 and CDR2 sequences are SGHTA and FQGNSA. The CDR3 loop reads CASSLSGRVDEQYF. CDR3 nucleotides: TGTGCCAGCAGCTTATCCGGGAGGGTCGACGAGCAGTACTTC. Supplemented by reference TRBV7-2 and TRBJ2-7, the full variable domain reads GAGVSQSPSNKVTEKGKDVELRCDPISGHTALYWYRQSLGQGLEFLIYFQGNSAPDKSGLPSDRFSAERTGGSVSTLTIQRTQQEDSAVYLCASSLSGRVDEQYFGPGTRLTVT.